Presented here are 2 T cell receptor beta chains from one specimen sequenced in a study of cytomegalovirus exposure and HLA in healthy donors. It was with 60 Vbeta and 13 Jbeta primers that the PCR ran. Profiling relied on immunoSEQ multiplex PCR, and the TCRdb table lists in-frame clones only, not all of them. This table has fewer than 80,000 clones, 65% to 70% appearing once. Sequencing was performed on PBMCs. The receptors originated from a woman between 45 and 60 years old in good health and CMV-seropositive.

V gene TRBV6-1 combines with J gene TRBJ1-3; TRBD1 might be the D (5 bases). The germline V gene has CDR1 MNHNS and CDR2 SASEGT. V was pared by 8 bases and J by 1 base, with 15 bases between. CDR3 length: 15 residues. The CDR3 protein is CASGNRSRSGNTIYF. In nucleotides, the CDR3 is TGTGCCAGCGGGAACAGGTCGAGGTCTGGAAACACCATATATTTT.

This clone was picked up a small number of times. CDR3 region: CASSQDSGAGGPFEQFF. The CDR3 DNA reads TGTGCCAGCAGCCAAGATTCGGGAGCGGGGGGGCCGTTTGAGCAGTTCTTC. The rearrangement links TRBV4-2 to TRBJ2-1, with TRBD2 matching 10 bases. The germline V gene encodes CDR1 LGHNA and CDR2 YNFKEQ. The length of the CDR3 is 17 residues. V gave up 0 bases and J gave up 9 bases; unmatched junction bases: 11.